One and the same sample provided the 26 T cell receptor beta chains below, sequenced in a study of post-analysis software for immune sequencing data. These receptors have no identified antigens. The study's findings and limits: With TRBV5-6, TRBV5-1 and TRBV20-1 included, a handful of TRBV segments were more frequent in patients than in controls.

Presence of unique molecular identifiers characterized the TCR beta cDNA libraries. TCRdb reprocessed the PCR reads with MiXCR, giving one entry per CDR3 protein. Of fewer than 850,000 distinct CDR3 sequences listed, just over 45% are singletons. The sample consisted of blood. The receptors derive from a girl between 10 and 17 years old with multiple sclerosis.

V is TRBV6-5 and J is TRBJ2-1; D not certain. The CDR3 covers 13 residues. Per germline, CDR1 MNHEY and CDR2 SVGAGI. Trimming took 6 bases from V and 0 from J, leaving 6 bases between them. The CDR3 spells CASRGVSYNEQFF. The CDR3, as DNA: TGTGCCAGCAGAGGAGTCTCCTACAATGAGCAGTTCTTC.

For the CDR3, the DNA is TGTGCCAGCAGCCGCGTGGGGCAGCCCCAGCATTTT. Translation gives CASSRVGQPQHF. This rearrangement joins TRBV7-9 to TRBJ1-5; D unresolved. V lost 5 bases to trimming and J lost 7 bases, with 9 bases between them. Germline CDR1 and CDR2: SEHNR and FQNEAQ (reference sequence). The CDR3 sequence is 12 residues long.

This clonotype was seen more than once but under ten times. The V call is TRBV5-6, the J call TRBJ2-1, with D perhaps TRBD1 or TRBD2 (5 bases each). V was clipped by 3 bases and J by 6 bases, with 16 bases between them. The CDR3 runs to 15 residues. Germline V gene lookup returns CDR1 SGHDT and CDR2 YYEEEE. Here the CDR3 DNA reads TGTGCCAGCAGCTGGGACCTTGAGGGAGTCAATGAGCAGTTCTTC. Its protein product is CASSWDLEGVNEQFF.

There are a few counts of this clonotype. The chain recombines TRBV7-9 with TRBJ1-2, with 7 bases fitting TRBD1. Trimming took 5 bases from V and 8 from J; bases not matched to a gene: 17. Per the germline V gene, CDR1 is SEHNR and CDR2 is FQNEAQ (reference sequence). This CDR3 is 16 amino acids long. The chain's CDR3 is CASSRQGETVRSGYTF. In nucleotides, the CDR3 is TGTGCCAGCAGCCGACAGGGAGAGACAGTAAGAAGCGGCTACACCTTC.

This clonotype was recorded at least ten times. The junction departs from germline at one end; a sequencing error may be responsible. V and J are TRBV7-3 and TRBJ2-3; D tentatively fits TRBD1 or TRBD2 (5 bases each). The CDR3 extends over 14 amino acids. Germline assignment: CDR1 SGHTA and CDR2 FQGTGA. The CDR3: CASSRGETTATQYF. DNA of the CDR3: TGTGCCAGCAGCCGGGGCGAAACCACAGCTACGCAGTATTTT.

This clonotype has just a few counts. The chain joins TRBV14 to TRBJ2-3; D might be TRBD2 (5 bases). Trimming removed 4 bases at V and 5 bases at J, with 10 bases between. Germline-derived CDR1 and CDR2 are SGHDN and FVKESK. The CDR3 spans 13 residues. CDR3 sequence reads: CASSPLEGDTQYF. CDR3 coding DNA: TGTGCCAGCAGCCCCCTTGAGGGAGATACGCAGTATTTT.

V is TRBV6-2 or TRBV6-3 and J is TRBJ2-1, with D tentatively TRBD1 or TRBD2 (5 bases each). Trimming shortened V by 5 bases and J by 4 bases, and 15 bases separated the two germline ends. The germline V gene encodes CDR1 MNHEY and CDR2 SVGEGT. This CDR3 region has 15 residues. CDR3 bases: TGTGCCAGCAGTCTCGGGACGGAAGATTACAATGAGCAGTTCTTC. It is translated as CASSLGTEDYNEQFF.

About this clonotype itself: The junction does not match germline at one end; this may be a read error. V and J are TRBV7-8 and TRBJ2-1; D might be TRBD2 (6 bases). The germline V gene encodes CDR1 SGHVS and CDR2 FQNEAQ. This CDR3 region has 16 residues. The CDR3, as DNA: TGTGCCAGCAGCCCCTCGGGACTGAGCTCCTGCAATGAGCAGTTCTTC. Residues: CASSPSGLSSCNEQFF.

The chain employs TRBV5-1 and TRBJ1-1; TRBD1 matches at 12 bases. The germline V gene has CDR1 SGHRS and CDR2 YFSETQ. V lost 6 bases to trimming and J lost 8 bases; unmatched junction nucleotides: 5. The CDR3 runs to 13 residues. The CDR3 bases are TGCGCCAGCACCCGGGACAGGGGGCCCGAAGCTTTCTTT. Translation gives CASTRDRGPEAFF.

This clonotype came up a few times. The chain employs TRBV4-1 and TRBJ2-4; D possibly corresponds to TRBD1 (5 bases). Germline V CDR1 and CDR2: MGHRA, YSYEKL. The CDR3 consists of 15 residues. V shed 0 bases and J shed 4 bases, with 10 bases lying between them. The CDR3 protein is CASSQEVGAKNIQYF. DNA of the CDR3: TGCGCCAGCAGCCAAGAAGTAGGGGCAAAAAACATTCAGTACTTC.

This clonotype was counted only a few times. The CDR3 region has the DNA TGTGCCAGCAGCTTAACAGGAAAATCAGCGTACCAAGAGACCCAGTACTTC. Its protein is CASSLTGKSAYQETQYF. The chain employs TRBV7-9 and TRBJ2-5, with D possibly matching TRBD1 (5 bases). This CDR3 spans 17 amino acids. The V end was cut by 2 bases, the J end by 0 bases, with 16 bases between. CDR1 is SEHNR, CDR2 FQNEAQ, per germline (reference sequence).

This clonotype came up a few times. The rearrangement joins TRBV5-1 to TRBJ2-5, with D maybe TRBD2 (6 bases). Germline CDR1 reads SGHRS; CDR2 reads YFSETQ. This CDR3 is 16 amino acids long. V lost 3 bases, J lost 4 bases, and 19 bases lay in between. CDR3 sequence (DNA): TGCGCCAGCAGCTCCCGGGAGACGGTGGTTCGAGAGACCCAGTACTTC. Translated: CASSSRETVVRETQYF.

This chain links TRBV6-2 or TRBV6-3 with TRBJ2-1, with 8 nucleotides matching TRBD1. This CDR3 comprises 17 residues. Germline V lookup: CDR1 MNHEY, CDR2 SVGEGT. Unmatched junction bases numbered 18, after V lost 6 bases and J lost 8 bases. CDR3 in amino acids: CASSNNPDRGPHYEQFF. The DNA for the CDR3 is TGTGCCAGCAGCAATAACCCCGACAGGGGCCCCCACTATGAGCAGTTCTTC.

The chain uses TRBV7-9 and TRBJ2-7, with 12 bases matching TRBD1. The CDR3 is 18 residues long. CDR1 and CDR2 (germline): SEHNR, FQNEAQ (reference sequence). With 5 bases clipped from V and 3 bases from J, the junction kept 14 bases outside the gene matches. The CDR3 DNA reads TGTGCCAGCAGCATAACCCATTCCGGGACAGGGGGCTTCTACGAGCAGTACTTC. It encodes CASSITHSGTGGFYEQYF.

J is TRBJ2-1 and V is TRBV11-3; 9 nucleotides line up with TRBD2. Germline V gene sequence: CDR1 SGHNT, CDR2 YENEEA. Trimming took 1 base from V and 0 from J; bases not matched to a gene: 1. This CDR3 contains 16 residues. The CDR3: CASSLASGASYNEQFF. CDR3 sequence (DNA): TGTGCCAGCAGCTTAGCTAGCGGGGCCTCCTACAATGAGCAGTTCTTC. Looking up the rest from reference TRBV11-3 and TRBJ2-1 gives the full variable domain: EAGVVQSPRYKIIEKKQPVAFWCNPISGHNTLYWYLQNLGQGPELLIRYENEEAVDDSQLPKDRFSAERLKGVDSTLKIQPAELGDSAVYLCASSLASGASYNEQFFGPGTRLTVL.

The chain uses TRBV10-3 and TRBJ2-1; maybe TRBD2 (6 bases). This CDR3 spans 12 amino acids. V shed 10 bases and J shed 7 bases, with 14 bases lying between them. CDR1 and CDR2 (germline): ENHRY, SYGVKD. The CDR3 nucleotides are TGTGCCACCAGGACTATTAGGAATGAGCAGTTCTTC. It codes for CATRTIRNEQFF.

The sample holds one count of this clonotype. The rearrangement links TRBV4-2 to TRBJ2-6; D ambiguous. The CDR3 is made up of 16 amino acids. Trimming removed 4 bases from V and 0 bases from J, with 10 bases in between. Per germline, CDR1 LGHNA and CDR2 YNFKEQ. The CDR3 region has the DNA TGTGCCAGCAGCCTCTCGGAAGACTCTGGGGCCAACGTCCTGACTTTC. It is translated as CASSLSEDSGANVLTF.

Here the CDR3 reads CASSWGSTRWGYTF. The CDR3 region has the DNA TGTGCCAGCAGCTGGGGATCCACACGTTGGGGCTACACCTTC. This chain joins TRBV5-8 and TRBJ1-2, with unresolved D. The CDR3 loop spans 14 amino acids. V was clipped by 3 bases and J by 8 bases, with 17 bases between them. The germline gives CDR1 SGHTS, CDR2 YDEGEE.

The V call is TRBV18, the J call TRBJ2-3, with D hard to call. The CDR3 loop spans 13 amino acids. Germline CDR1 and CDR2: KGHSH and LQKENI. V was cut by 2 bases and J by 4 bases, with 7 bases left in between. CDR3 sequence (DNA): TGTGCCAGCTCACCATCGTTGGCAGATACGCAGTATTTT. This gives the protein CASSPSLADTQYF.

This chain links TRBV20-1 with TRBJ2-7; D is possibly TRBD2 (6 bases). With 3 bases removed from V and 10 bases from J, the gap between germline ends came to 22 bases. The length of the CDR3 is 14 residues. Germline values: CDR1 DFQATT, CDR2 SNEGSKA (reference sequence). The CDR3 here is CSASRTGVLGEQYF. CDR3 in DNA: TGCAGTGCTAGCCGAACGGGAGTCCTTGGCGAACAGTACTTC.

The chain joins TRBV7-8 to TRBJ2-4; 9 bases map to TRBD1. The V gene's germline CDR1 is SGHVS and CDR2 FQNEAQ. V lost 5 bases to trimming and J lost 0 bases; unmatched junction nucleotides: 11. The CDR3 contains 18 residues. CDR3 nucleotides: TGTGCCAGCAGCCCGCGGTTAGAACAGGGGGCAGCCAAAAACATTCAGTACTTC. The encoded protein is CASSPRLEQGAAKNIQYF. Drawing the rest from reference TRBV7-8 and TRBJ2-4, the complete variable domain is GAGVSQSPRYKVAKRGQDVALRCDPISGHVSLFWYQQALGQGPEFLTYFQNEAQLDKSGLPSDRFFAERPEGSVSTLKIQRTQQEDSAVYLCASSPRLEQGAAKNIQYFGAGTRLSVL.

This chain links TRBV9 with TRBJ2-3, with 9 bases that match TRBD2. This CDR3 is 15 amino acids long. V was pared by 4 bases and J by 6 bases, with 9 bases of the junction left unmatched. The germline V gene has CDR1 SGDLS and CDR2 YYNGEE. This chain's CDR3 is CASSIRAGGEDTQYF. CDR3 DNA sequence: TGTGCCAGCAGCATACGAGCGGGAGGAGAGGATACGCAGTATTTT.

This clonotype has only a few counts. The chain combines TRBV12-3 or TRBV12-4 with TRBJ2-5, with 7 bases lining up with TRBD2. CDR3 length: 13 residues. The V gene end was trimmed by 6 bases and the J gene end by 5 bases; junction bases not matched to a gene: 6. The CDR3 DNA reads TGTGCCAGCAGAGGACTAGTAAGGGAGACCCAGTACTTC. Residues: CASRGLVRETQYF.

This clonotype has more than one count but fewer than ten. The V and J genes are TRBV5-1 and TRBJ1-4; D is perhaps TRBD1 (5 bases). CDR1 SGHRS and CDR2 YFSETQ come from the germline V gene. The CDR3 spans 13 residues. V was clipped by 6 bases and J by 6 bases, with 12 bases between them. Written as DNA, the CDR3 is TGCGCCAGCACCGAGGGGCCCCATGAAAAACTGTTTTTT. The encoded protein is CASTEGPHEKLFF.

This chain links TRBV7-9 with TRBJ1-2; tentative D call: TRBD1 (5 bases). The V end was cut by 7 bases, the J end by 2 bases, with 17 bases between. The germline V gene has CDR1 SEHNR and CDR2 FQNEAQ (reference sequence). This CDR3 is 15 amino acids long. Here the CDR3 reads CASTLDAEGNYGYTF. Written as DNA, the CDR3 is TGTGCCAGCACCCTAGACGCCGAGGGGAACTATGGCTACACCTTC.

Written as DNA, the CDR3 is TGTGCCAGCGGCAGTGGACAGAACGGCTATGGCTACACCTTC. It yields the protein CASGSGQNGYGYTF. The chain recombines TRBV11-2 with TRBJ1-2, with D possibly TRBD1 on 6 matching bases. This CDR3 has 14 residues. Germline loops: CDR1 SGHAT, CDR2 FQNNGV. Trimming cost V 8 bases and J 4 bases, with 17 bases left between them.